Reported below is one TCR beta chain. Antigen: not known. These data are taken from a study of beta chain features in type 1 diabetes. Whole-study results and caveats: Moderate yet significant TCRB CDR3 shortening was seen in Type 1 diabetes patients in all four CD4+ subsets.

What was sequenced were expressed TCRB transcripts, since all of the isolated RNA had been reverse transcribed. Using immunoSEQ multiplex PCR, the repertoire was profiled, and TCRdb retains in-frame clones only, with some absent. The sample has 200,000 to 250,000 clones, about 15% seen once. The CDR3 runs 15 residues. Germline V gene data show CDR1 as SGHAT and CDR2 as FQNNGV. V shed 1 base and J 4 bases; nucleotides not matched to a gene: 3. V and J are TRBV11-2 and TRBJ2-1; 8 bases are shared with TRBD2. The receptor comes from a man aged 30 to 39 with type 1 diabetes. The specimen was naive CD4+ T cells from blood. CDR3 nucleotides: TGTGCCAGCAGCTTAGTGGGCGGGGGGTACAATGAGCAGTTCTTC. The encoded protein is CASSLVGGGYNEQFF. The complete variable domain, with remaining parts taken from reference TRBV11-2 and TRBJ2-1, reads EAGVAQSPRYKIIEKRQSVAFWCNPISGHATLYWYQQILGQGPKLLIQFQNNGVVDDSQLPKDRFSAERLKGVDSTLKIQPAKLEDSAVYLCASSLVGGGYNEQFFGPGTRLTVL.